This T cell receptor (beta chain) derives from a study of beta chain features in type 1 diabetes. General study results and limits: Shortening of TCRB CDR3s, moderate but significant, appeared in all four CD4+ subsets of Type 1 diabetes patients.

With respect to this clone: Its antigen is unknown.

The authors reverse transcribed all of the isolated RNA, so sequencing captured expressed TCRB transcripts. TCRdb's table, derived via immunoSEQ multiplex PCR, lists solely in-frame clones and lacks some. The sample lists around 710,000 clones; under 15% were seen once. The sample was naive CD4+ T cells from blood. The origin of this receptor is a man aged 25 to 40 with type 1 diabetes.

The CDR3 loop reads CASSLALSGGQDTQYF. The DNA of the CDR3 is TGCGCCAGCAGCTTGGCCCTCAGCGGGGGCCAAGATACGCAGTATTTT. The V call is TRBV5-1, the J call TRBJ2-3; 8 positions match TRBD2. Trimming cost V 0 bases and J 5 bases; bases outside gene matches: 8. Germline V gene data show CDR1 as SGHRS and CDR2 as YFSETQ. There are 16 residues in the CDR3.